The clone carrying this T cell receptor (beta chain) appeared a single time. Antigen: not known. These data originate in a study of cytomegalovirus exposure and HLA in healthy donors. Study at large: A subsequent analysis reported that the 100 to 150 validation repertoires were produced on the same platform that had also been used for the approximately 710 first-cohort repertoires. The study's findings and limits: A few of the chains that were CMV-associated were confirmed in vitro to be specific for CMV antigens. The authors listed 150 to 200 TCR beta chains as cytomegalovirus-associated.

Here immunoSEQ multiplex PCR was the method, and the copy in TCRdb shows in-frame clones only, minus some. The sample shows fewer than 90,000 clones, 80% to 85% of them seen only once. After removal of 4 bases from V and 2 bases from J, the junction contained 9 bases not matched to a gene. Germline-derived CDR1 and CDR2 are MGHRA and YSYEKL. CDR3 length: 16 residues. The origin of this receptor is a woman aged 18-29 years in good health and CMV-seropositive. The chain joins TRBV4-1 to TRBJ2-7, with 9 bases that match TRBD2. Sequenced material: PBMCs. This CDR3 reads CASSPALAGMTYEQYF. DNA for the CDR3: TGCGCCAGCAGCCCAGCGCTAGCGGGGATGACCTACGAGCAGTACTTC.